These 6 T cell receptor beta chains came from one sample sequenced in a study of blood T cell repertoires in COVID-19. Profiling relied on immunoSEQ multiplex PCR, and the TCRdb table lists in-frame clones only, not all of them. The sample holds 250,000 to 300,000 clones; around 81% are singletons and the top ten take 2.5% to 3.5%. Specimen: peripheral blood. These receptors were collected from a woman aged 60-75 years with active or convalescent COVID-19.

The chain is built from TRBV5-1 and TRBJ1-1; a weak D match, TRBD1 (6 bases). CDR3 length equals 14 residues. Germline V lookup: CDR1 SGHRS, CDR2 YFSETQ. V was trimmed by 1 base and J by 6 bases, leaving 13 bases between them. The CDR3 loop reads CASSLQGPPAEAFF. In nucleotides, the CDR3 is TGCGCCAGCAGCTTGCAGGGGCCCCCCGCTGAAGCTTTCTTT.

In DNA, the CDR3 is TGTGCCAGCAGAGGCCGGGACAGAAGCACAGATACGCAGTATTTT. Its protein is CASRGRDRSTDTQYF. The chain has TRBV5-8 and TRBJ2-3; 7 nucleotides agree with TRBD1. The CDR3 extends over 15 amino acids. Looked up from germline, CDR1 is SGHTS and CDR2 is YDEGEE. J was trimmed by 0 bases and V by 5 bases; bases with no gene match: 6.

The chain has TRBV7-9 and TRBJ2-7, with D hard to call. Per the germline V gene, CDR1 is SEHNR and CDR2 is FQNEAQ (reference sequence). This CDR3 has 13 residues. Trimming shortened V by 3 bases and J by 6 bases, and 12 bases separated the two germline ends. CDR3 nucleotide sequence: TGTGCCAGCAGCTTTCCGGAGAGTTTCGAGCAGTACTTC. Translation: CASSFPESFEQYF.

This clone was counted a single time. The chain joins TRBV6-5 to TRBJ2-1; 10 bases map to TRBD1. Trimming took 5 bases from V and 14 from J; bases not matched to a gene: 6. The germline V gene has CDR1 MNHEY and CDR2 SVGAGI. The CDR3 is made up of 12 amino acids. CDR3 nucleotides: TGTGCCAGCAGTATCGCGGGACAGGGGAAGTTCTTC. This translates into CASSIAGQGKFF.

V usage is TRBV11-2 and J usage is TRBJ1-2, with D unclear. V lost 2 bases, J lost 3 bases, and 7 bases lay in between. Germline V CDR1 and CDR2: SGHAT, FQNNGV. The CDR3 totals 13 residues. The CDR3 spells CASSLTQDYGYTF. CDR3 nucleotides: TGTGCCAGCAGCTTAACCCAGGACTATGGCTACACCTTC. Combining the CDR3 with reference TRBV11-2 and TRBJ1-2 gives the whole variable domain EAGVAQSPRYKIIEKRQSVAFWCNPISGHATLYWYQQILGQGPKLLIQFQNNGVVDDSQLPKDRFSAERLKGVDSTLKIQPAKLEDSAVYLCASSLTQDYGYTFGSGTRLTVV.

The chain employs TRBV5-5 and TRBJ2-5, with TRBD1 identical over 8 bases. J gave up 4 bases and V 4 bases, and 9 bases lay outside the gene matches. Germline CDR1 reads SGHKS; CDR2 reads YYEKEE (reference sequence). This CDR3 region has 15 residues. CDR3 sequence (DNA): TGTGCCAGCAGCCTTGGGCAGGGGGCCGGAGAGACCCAGTACTTC. As protein: CASSLGQGAGETQYF.